Below, 5 T cell receptor beta chains from the same sample are listed, as sequenced in a study of blood T cells in healthy people across ages. The authors ran a second PCR of about 7 to 11 cycles using a sample-barcoded 5' primer and a J-beta primer mix. TCRdb reprocessed the 5' RACE reads with MiXCR, giving one entry per CDR3 protein. The sample shows 630,000 or so distinct CDR3 sequences, approximately 29% of them seen only once. Sequencing input: blood. Receptor source: a woman of 80 years or more in good health.

This clonotype was observed many times. The V call is TRBV5-1, the J call TRBJ2-3; no reliable D call. From germline, CDR1 is SGHRS and CDR2 YFSETQ. This CDR3 contains 13 residues. Trimming cost V 0 bases and J 5 bases, with 7 bases left between them. The CDR3 sequence: CASSLALRDTQYF. As DNA, the CDR3 is TGCGCCAGCAGCTTGGCCTTAAGAGATACGCAGTATTTT.

Ten or more counts support this clonotype. The rearrangement links TRBV3-1 to TRBJ1-2; D might be TRBD1 (6 bases). Per the germline V gene, CDR1 is LGHDT and CDR2 is YNNKEL (reference sequence). V lost 5 bases, J lost 8 bases, and 12 bases lay in between. CDR3 length equals 12 residues. CDR3 sequence (DNA): TGTGCCAGCAGCTACACAGGGTTCGGCTACACCTTC. This translates into CASSYTGFGYTF.

This clonotype was counted between two and nine times. This chain connects TRBV9 to TRBJ1-4, with TRBD1 matching over 8 bases. The CDR3 has 15 amino acids. From germline, CDR1 is SGDLS and CDR2 YYNGEE. V trimming: 4 bases; J trimming: 7 bases; junction bases outside the gene matches: 9. CDR3 residues: CASSPGQGFFEKLFF. CDR3 DNA sequence: TGTGCCAGCAGCCCCGGACAGGGATTTTTTGAAAAACTGTTTTTT.

This clonotype was detected ten times or more. The J gene is TRBJ2-3, the V gene TRBV5-6, with D possibly being TRBD2 (5 bases). Germline V lookup: CDR1 SGHDT, CDR2 YYEEEE. This CDR3 has 14 amino acids. Trimming stripped 2 bases from V and 1 base from J, with 8 bases between. CDR3 region: CASSFKGGTDTQYF. CDR3 sequence (DNA): TGTGCCAGCAGCTTCAAGGGAGGCACAGATACGCAGTATTTT.

This clonotype was found a few times. The rearrangement links TRBV5-1 to TRBJ1-6; 7 nucleotides line up with TRBD1. Germline CDR1 reads SGHRS; CDR2 reads YFSETQ. This CDR3 comprises 14 residues. The V and J ends lost 5 bases and 8 bases, in that order; junction bases with no gene match: 7. The CDR3 spells CASRRQGEDSPLHF. The DNA for the CDR3 is TGCGCCAGCAGAAGACAGGGTGAGGATTCACCCCTCCACTTT.